Below, 2 T cell receptor beta chains from the same sample are listed, as sequenced in a study of cytomegalovirus exposure and HLA in healthy donors. PCR primers comprised 60 Vbeta and 13 Jbeta primers. Sequencing used immunoSEQ multiplex PCR; TCRdb keeps in-frame clones, though not all of them. The sample has approximately 61,000 clones, under 85% seen once. Input material: PBMCs. The source of these receptors is a man aged 45-65 years in good health and CMV-seropositive.

The chain is built from TRBV27 and TRBJ2-7; perhaps TRBD2 as D (5 bases). CDR3 length equals 16 residues. Germline V CDR1 and CDR2: MNHEY, SMNVEV (reference sequence). V lost 4 bases to trimming and J lost 0 bases, with 16 bases between them. DNA of the CDR3: TGTGCCAGCAGTTCCGAGGGTCTGGGGAGCTCCTACGAGCAGTACTTC. Amino acids: CASSSEGLGSSYEQYF.

The gene calls are TRBV6-5 and TRBJ1-2; D is undetermined. Germline assignment: CDR1 MNHEY and CDR2 SVGAGI. The CDR3 totals 15 residues. V shed 6 bases and J shed 1 base, with 15 bases lying between them. Written as DNA, the CDR3 is TGTGCCAGCAGGGCGGGAGCTGCCTTTAACTATGGCTACACCTTC. Encoded protein: CASRAGAAFNYGYTF.